This TCR beta chain was sequenced in a study of CD8+CD57+ T cells in acquired aplastic anemia. The wider study: CD4+ and CD8+ cells, once sorted, gave DNA averaging roughly 3 ug.

The CDR3 spans 17 residues. CDR1 and CDR2 (germline): SGHTA, FQGTGA. Deletions cut 6 bases from V and 13 bases from J, with 28 bases between. Genomic DNA was employed as the template in profiling TCR beta VDJ and CDR3. TCRdb ran MiXCR on the reads and lists one entry per CDR3 protein. The table includes 270,000 or so distinct CDR3 sequences, 65% to 90% detected once. Study-level results: Statistical testing detected no significant gap in CD8+ Simpson's diversity between patients and controls. Between patients and controls, 25 to 30 CD8+ CDR3 sequences were found in common.

Notes on this clonotype: The target antigen is unknown.

By flow cytometry, patients selected for sequencing had shown an expansion of CD8+CD57+ cells. Prior therapy had not been administered to any patient at the time of blood sampling. The chain uses TRBV7-3 and TRBJ2-6, with D perhaps matching TRBD2 (6 bases). Sequencing was performed on sorted CD4+, CD8+, or CD8+CD57+ T cells (not recorded which) from PBMCs. The TCR originated in a human donor with aplastic anemia. Written as DNA, the CDR3 is TGTGCCAGCAGTTCTGGCGGGACTTGGGGAGAGACCCAGGTCCTGACTTTC. Residues: CASSSGGTWGETQVLTF.